One sample yielded the 12 T cell receptor beta chains listed below, sequenced in a study of T-cell memory formation after mild COVID-19. Using its own MiXCR run on the 5' RACE reads, TCRdb lists one record per CDR3 protein. Of approximately 300,000 distinct CDR3 sequences listed, around a sixth are singletons. The sample was PBMCs or a T cell subset sorted from them (not recorded which). These receptors all come from a man aged 18 to 30 who had mild COVID-19 (a few samples of this study predate the infection). Cell type and time point are not known.

V gene TRBV28 combines with J gene TRBJ2-1; D is possibly TRBD2 (5 bases). CDR3 length: 13 residues. V gave up 4 bases and J gave up 8 bases, with 12 bases separating them. Germline V lookup: CDR1 MDHEN, CDR2 SYDVKM. CDR3 sequence: CASSWTLSDEQFF. CDR3 in DNA: TGTGCCAGCAGTTGGACTCTTTCGGATGAGCAGTTCTTC.

V gene TRBV7-2 combines with J gene TRBJ2-5; D possibly uses TRBD1 or TRBD2 (5 bases each). CDR1 is SGHTA and CDR2 is FQGNSA in the germline V gene. The CDR3 length is 15 residues. V was clipped by 1 base and J by 5 bases, with 14 bases between them. The CDR3 spells CASSLVGGGSETQYF. Written as DNA, the CDR3 is TGTGCCAGCAGCTTAGTTGGGGGTGGTTCGGAGACCCAGTACTTC.

There are a few counts of this clonotype. The rearrangement links TRBV29-1 to TRBJ2-7; D unclear. Per germline, CDR1 SQVTM and CDR2 ANQGSEA. The V gene lost 0 bases and the J gene lost 8 bases, with 14 bases spanning the gap. The CDR3 covers 13 residues. The CDR3 is CSVEDNRLRKQYF. The DNA for the CDR3 is TGCAGCGTTGAAGATAACCGGTTGAGGAAGCAGTACTTC.

This clonotype was seen only a few times. The V call is TRBV29-1, the J call TRBJ2-1, with D possibly TRBD1 on 6 matching bases. V was shortened by 4 bases and J by 0 bases, with 19 bases between the two germline ends. Germline loops: CDR1 SQVTM, CDR2 ANQGSEA. This CDR3 is built from 17 residues. The CDR3, as DNA: TGCAGCGTTGTTTCCCCTATACAGGGCCGCTCCTACAATGAGCAGTTCTTC. Translation: CSVVSPIQGRSYNEQFF.

This clonotype was detected only a few times. An end of the junction does not agree with germline; a read error may underlie this. This chain links TRBV29-1 with TRBJ1-2; no clear D. Germline CDR1 reads SQVTM; CDR2 reads ANQGSEA. The CDR3 sequence is 17 residues long. CDR3 in amino acids: CSVEDVPGAFPKYGYTF. CDR3 DNA: TGCAGCGTTGAAGATGTGCCGGGTGCGTTTCCTAAGTATGGCTACACCTTC.

This clonotype has a handful of counts. This chain links TRBV9 with TRBJ2-2; perhaps TRBD1 as D (5 bases). This CDR3 is built from 14 residues. CDR1 and CDR2 from the germline V gene are SGDLS and YYNGEE. Trimming cost V 2 bases and J 5 bases, with 10 bases left between them. CDR3 nucleotides: TGTGCCAGCAGCGTTGAAGGGGTTACCGGGGAGCTGTTTTTT. Translated, it gives CASSVEGVTGELFF.

This clonotype was recorded a few times. In DNA, the CDR3 is TGCAGTGCCTACTCGCCGGGGGCAGATACGCAGTATTTT. This encodes CSAYSPGADTQYF. The V gene is TRBV20-1, the J gene TRBJ2-3; D might be TRBD2 (6 bases). V was trimmed by 6 bases and J by 4 bases, leaving 14 bases between them. Germline loops: CDR1 DFQATT, CDR2 SNEGSKA (reference sequence). The CDR3 length is 13 residues.

V and J are TRBV7-2 and TRBJ1-2, with no clear D. The CDR3 has 12 residues. The germline CDR1 and CDR2 sequences are SGHTA and FQGNSA. Trimming left V 2 bases short and J 2 bases short, with 3 bases between. In DNA form, the CDR3 reads TGTGCCAGCAGCTTAATGAACTATGGCTACACCTTC. Its protein is CASSLMNYGYTF.

This clonotype was picked up a small number of times. The rearrangement links TRBV9 to TRBJ2-5, with 8 bases identical to TRBD2. Trimming cost V 1 base and J 3 bases; bases outside gene matches: 5. CDR3 size: 15 residues. CDR1 is SGDLS and CDR2 is YYNGEE in the germline V gene. DNA for the CDR3: TGTGCCAGCAGCGTAATAGCGGGGCCGAAAGAGACCCAGTACTTC. The encoded protein is CASSVIAGPKETQYF.

The V gene is TRBV7-8, the J gene TRBJ2-7, with D possibly being TRBD1 (6 bases). The V end was cut by 5 bases, the J end by 8 bases, with 19 bases between. Germline V gives CDR1 SGHVS, CDR2 FQNEAQ. The CDR3 has 14 residues. CDR3 sequence reads: CASSINAGDYKQYV. The CDR3 region has the DNA TGTGCCAGCAGCATCAATGCAGGGGATTATAAGCAGTACGTC.

In its sample, this clonotype was seen once. This chain links TRBV7-8 with TRBJ1-6; unclear D gene. V was cut by 1 base and J by 8 bases, with 6 bases left in between. This CDR3 contains 13 residues. Per germline, CDR1 SGHVS and CDR2 FQNEAQ. The DNA for the CDR3 is TGTGCCAGCAGCTTAGATGCATATTCACCCCTCCACTTT. Translated: CASSLDAYSPLHF.

Only a few counts were recorded for this clonotype. This chain uses TRBV4-1 with TRBJ1-1, with no clear D. There are 13 residues in the CDR3. Trimming took off 0 bases at V and 6 bases at J, with 8 bases between the two ends. Germline V lookup: CDR1 MGHRA, CDR2 YSYEKL. The CDR3 region is CASSQESGAEAFF. The CDR3 bases are TGCGCCAGCAGCCAAGAGTCAGGAGCTGAAGCTTTCTTT.